This T cell receptor (beta chain) appears in the sequencing data of a study of blood T cell repertoires in COVID-19. Study details: PBMCs, B-cell-depleted T cells, or T cells provided the cDNA or gDNA that made up the material.

Produced via immunoSEQ multiplex PCR; TCRdb's table is partial and in-frame only. The table shows about 320,000 clones, with 80% to 90% occurring only once. The CDR3 loop spans 13 amino acids. Germline CDR1 reads MNHEY; CDR2 reads SVGAGI. The V end was cut by 6 bases, the J end by 2 bases, with 11 bases between. The sequence derives from a man aged 30 to 39 who had recovered from COVID-19. The sample consisted of PBMCs or T cells enriched from blood (not recorded which). V gene TRBV6-5 combines with J gene TRBJ2-7, with a possible D match to TRBD1 (5 bases). The CDR3 nucleotides are TGTGCCAGCAGGAAAGACAGTACCTACGAGCAGTACTTC. Translation gives CASRKDSTYEQYF.